This T cell receptor (beta chain) was sequenced in a study of regulatory T cells in long-lasting Graves disease (dated by TCRdb to the early 2020s). Context from the whole study: In the newly diagnosed Graves' disease group, patients had been taking antithyroid drugs for less than 3 months. Peripheral blood TCR sequencing and RNA sequencing compared persistent Graves' disease patients with newly diagnosed Graves' disease patients. The study took place in China and was registered as a clinical trial. A total of roughly 35 samples underwent TCR sequencing: roughly 13 from persistent and roughly 20 from newly diagnosed Graves' disease patients. The paper's findings and limits, for the study overall: The study examined only peripheral blood because the primary lesion, thyroid tissue, could not be accessed. Patients with persistent disease shared more public clonotypes (about 3,000) than newly diagnosed patients did (approximately 970). As a limitation, the authors acknowledged that the small sample size may reduce accuracy. Compared with newly diagnosed patients, persistent Graves' disease patients had lower TCR Shannon entropy and fewer highly expanded clones, which suggests clonal expansion. Sequencing and analysis were restricted to the TCR beta chain.

The time point label, as the study defines it: newly diagnosed GD, antithyroid drugs for less than 3 months. RNA was extracted from PBMCs in TRIzol for both TCR sequencing and RNA sequencing. The diagnosis of Graves' disease followed American Thyroid Association guidelines. Patients for the study were recruited at an endocrinology department in Xi'an, China. Each patient gave about 9.1 milliliters of peripheral blood, collected in an EDTA anticoagulant tube. PBMCs were isolated by Ficoll Paque Plus density gradient separation without further T cell sorting. An Agilent 2100 Bioanalyzer and agarose gel were used to check RNA quality, while a NanoDrop 2000 measured RNA concentration. The protocol used for the library was multiplex PCR. Instrument on record: Illumina HiSeq 4000. CDR3 regions were amplified by Arm-PCR with iRepertoire HTBI primers to construct TCR beta libraries. Gel purification was performed on PCR products prior to sequencing. The published analysis was carried out like this. A total of roughly 67 TRBV and some 13 TRBJ segments were identified across samples and were used for gene usage analysis of CDR3 amino acid clonotypes. COPE and FqMerger were used to merge filtered high-quality paired reads into contigs. Contigs were aligned with BLAST to IMGT TRBV, TRBD and TRBJ reference genes, and CDR3 was defined per IMGT. Clonotypes above 0.1% frequency were classified as highly expanded clones. Shannon entropy served as the measure of repertoire diversity, while the Gini coefficient captured V-J evenness. Public clonotypes were defined as clonotypes shared by more than one individual. TCRdb's own reprocessing of the public reads used fastp at Q25 and MiXCR and kept productive beta chains. Each CDR3 protein appears once, grouped with its most common genes and DNA. TCRdb's processing, not the study's, gives the V and J calls here. The sample includes about 620,000 distinct CDR3 sequences, with roughly 15% observed a single time. About 17% of the sample lies in the top ten.

For this clonotype: Its antigen is still unknown. Per-nucleotide qualities are absent, and no much larger clonotype sits a single base away.

The data were also submitted as part of a second study, on T cells in Graves' hyperthyroidism and ophthalmopathy. The second paper states: Stable Graves' hyperthyroidism was defined as no progression to ophthalmopathy during 18 months of follow-up. Hyperthyroidism patients were aged 18 to 65 years and newly diagnosed, with disease duration of less than 2 months. Exclusion was applied to patients with uncontrolled infections, other autoimmune diseases, pregnancy or lactation. Diagnoses relied on clinical symptoms, serum thyroxine and TRAb, thyroid ultrasound and orbital computed tomography. A first-round RT-PCR of the TCR CDR3 used the HTBI primer set with the Qiagen OneStep RT-PCR kit. Most expanded thyroid clonotypes (frequency above 0.001) were also detected in blood, suggesting blood repertoires may reflect thyroid immune responses. In cross-validation, a model built on a 13 V-J signature told ophthalmopathy apart from stable hyperthyroidism with 85% to 90% sensitivity and 81% to 82% specificity, and in testing the same model reached 80%/75%. In validation, progression to ophthalmopathy was predicted by the model with around 71% sensitivity and 72.22% specificity, a median of approximately 6.5 months before onset. TCR V-J signatures able to tell the groups apart were searched for in a discovery cohort of approximately 95 patients, of whom over 40 had Graves' ophthalmopathy and around 57 had stable Graves' hyperthyroidism. Whether ophthalmopathy could be predicted prospectively was tested in an independent validation cohort made up of 18 to 20 hyperthyroidism patients plus 17 patients who later progressed to ophthalmopathy. The roughly 91 discovery patients were randomly divided into training and test sets at a 7:3 ratio. The study also compared thyroid tissue and blood T-cell repertoires from several Graves' hyperthyroidism patients. After blood sampling, hyperthyroidism patients were treated with methimazole at a starting dose of 30 mg daily, and ophthalmopathy patients were treated with high-dose intravenous methylprednisolone. Libraries were constructed in a second round of multiplex PCR, after which size selection and purification were performed. Sequencing of the libraries was done on an Illumina HiSeq2000 using paired-end 100 bp reads. Raw data were processed with SOAPnuke, discarding reads with adapters, uncalled bases, mean Phred below 15, or no exact constant-primer or identifier match. COPE v1.2.5 was used to merge high-quality paired reads, and clonotypes were defined as unique nucleotide sequences. MiTCR v1.1 was used to align clonotypes to the IMGT TRBV, TRBD and TRBJ reference segments. Analysis was restricted to V-J combinations with a frequency above 0.0001, which covered roughly 99% of repertoires. A TCS score was defined as the ratio between F50 (clonal expansion) and ExV (chaos), using BLOSUM62-based TCRdist between CDR3 peptides within each V-J. Welch's t-statistics and random forest reduced around 550 V-J features to 10 to 15, which were used in a naive Bayes classifier (R e1071). No statistical method was used to set the sample size in advance, and investigators knew the group allocation. The paper reports TCR Vbeta CDR3 sequencing of over 130 peripheral blood samples: approximately 41 ophthalmopathy, approximately 74 hyperthyroidism and about 17 progressor patients.

The sequence was obtained from a woman aged 30 to 39 with Graves disease. Donor details come from another sample of the same person, matched by shared clones. This specimen consisted of peripheral blood mononuclear cells (PBMCs), obtained at new diagnosis, from a patient treated with antithyroid drugs.

The DNA is TGTGCCAGCAGCCACTTAGGGACCGCGATCCGGGAGACCCAGTACTTC. Its amino acids are CASSHLGTAIRETQYF. The chain links TRBV14 with TRBJ2-5; the D gene may be TRBD1 or TRBD2, since each aligns over 5 bases. The junction carries 19 bases between V and J, which are trimmed by 3 bases and 5 bases respectively. The CDR3 numbers 16 residues from cysteine through phenylalanine. The read is trimmed to its CDR3 DNA, 48 bases read in frame from base 1. Looking up the germline V gene yields CDR1 SGHDN and CDR2 FVKESK.